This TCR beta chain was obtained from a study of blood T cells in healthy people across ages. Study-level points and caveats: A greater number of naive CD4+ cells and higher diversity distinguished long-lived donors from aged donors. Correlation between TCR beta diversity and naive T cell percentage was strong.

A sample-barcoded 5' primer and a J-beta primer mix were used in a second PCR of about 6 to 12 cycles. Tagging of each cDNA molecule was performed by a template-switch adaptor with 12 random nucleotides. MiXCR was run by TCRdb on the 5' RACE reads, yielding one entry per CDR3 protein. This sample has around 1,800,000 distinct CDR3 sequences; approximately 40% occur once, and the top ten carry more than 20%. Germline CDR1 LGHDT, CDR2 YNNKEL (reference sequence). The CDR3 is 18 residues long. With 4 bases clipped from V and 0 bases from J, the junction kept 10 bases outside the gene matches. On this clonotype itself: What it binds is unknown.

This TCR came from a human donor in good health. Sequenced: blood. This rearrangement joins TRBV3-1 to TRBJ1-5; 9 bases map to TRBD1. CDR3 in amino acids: CASSRTFGQGNSNQPQHF. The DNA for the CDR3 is TGTGCCAGCAGCCGAACATTCGGACAGGGGAATAGCAATCAGCCCCAGCATTTT.